The 6 T cell receptor beta chains in this list originate from one sample, sequenced in a study of metastatic and nonmetastatic thyroid tumors (TCRdb year 2020). No treatment had been received by any patient before thyroid surgery. Library preparation was by PCR. This sample was sequenced with an Illumina HiSeq 4000. TCRdb trimmed the raw reads at Q25, called clones with MiXCR and kept productive beta chains. Recorded for this sample are tens of thousands of clones; about a third of them occurred a single time. The top ten clonotypes cover 29% of the sample. Sequencing was performed on tumor tissue. Receptors originate from a female donor with papillary thyroid cancer or a benign thyroid nodule (not recorded which). Some clones in this sample may be carry-over from other donors' samples.

The V gene is TRBV24-1, the J gene TRBJ2-7; D remains unclear. This CDR3 spans 16 amino acids. V lost 4 bases, J lost 2 bases, and 17 bases lay in between. CDR1 and CDR2 from the germline V gene are KGHDR and SFDVKD. The CDR3 is CATSDRVGGTTYEQYF. In DNA form, the CDR3 reads TGTGCCACCAGTGACCGAGTAGGCGGTACTACCTACGAGCAGTACTTC.

The gene calls are TRBV5-1 and TRBJ2-6; TRBD2 aligns across 8 bases. The CDR3 spans 16 residues. The trim removed 3 bases at V and 2 bases at J, leaving 4 bases unmatched. The germline gives CDR1 SGHRS, CDR2 YFSETQ. The CDR3 loop reads CASSSGLVPGANVLTF. The CDR3 DNA reads TGCGCCAGCAGCTCGGGACTAGTCCCTGGGGCCAACGTCCTGACTTTC.

The rearrangement uses TRBV7-2 and TRBJ2-2, with 9 bases identical to TRBD2. Germline trimming cut 4 bases from V and 4 bases from J; bases unmatched to any gene: 4. CDR1 SGHTA and CDR2 FQGNSA come from the germline V gene. The length of the CDR3 is 15 residues. CDR3 DNA: TGTGCCAGCAGCTGGGGACTAGCTTTCACCGGGGAGCTGTTTTTT. Its translation: CASSWGLAFTGELFF.

The rearrangement joins TRBV4-1 to TRBJ1-2; D not resolved. Germline V gives CDR1 MGHRA, CDR2 YSYEKL. The CDR3 loop spans 14 amino acids. Trimming pared 1 base from V and 4 bases from J, leaving 10 bases between. The CDR3 region has the DNA TGCGCCAGCAGCCAAGTCGTAGCGGGCTATGGCTACACCTTC. It translates to CASSQVVAGYGYTF.

This clone was seen a single time. This rearrangement joins TRBV4-2 to TRBJ2-2; TRBD2 matches at 8 bases. V dropped 3 bases and J dropped 6; count of bases not matched to a gene: 15. This CDR3 is 18 amino acids long. Per germline, CDR1 LGHNA and CDR2 YNFKEQ. CDR3 amino acids: CASSHTLAGPGVAGELFF. In DNA, the CDR3 is TGTGCCAGCAGCCATACGTTAGCGGGGCCGGGGGTCGCCGGGGAGCTGTTTTTT.

The chain recombines TRBV11-2 with TRBJ2-1, with TRBD2 matching 12 bases. J lost 0 bases, V lost 5 bases, and 8 bases had no gene match. Per the germline V gene, CDR1 is SGHAT and CDR2 is FQNNGV. The CDR3 loop spans 18 amino acids. CDR3 loop: CASSVASGRANSYNEQFF. In DNA, the CDR3 is TGTGCCAGCAGCGTCGCTAGCGGGAGGGCCAACTCCTACAATGAGCAGTTCTTC.